These 20 T cell receptor beta chains were all obtained from the same sample, sequenced in a study of T cell responses to AZD1222 COVID-19 vaccine. Using immunoSEQ multiplex PCR, the repertoire was profiled, and TCRdb retains in-frame clones only, with some absent. The sample has 150,000 to 200,000 clones; roughly nine tenths are singletons. The sequences come from peripheral blood, collected on day 0 of AZD1222 vaccination. These receptors all come from an adult in good health.

The V call is TRBV14, the J call TRBJ2-7; TRBD2 agrees at 9 bases. With V trimmed by 4 bases and J by 4 bases, 11 bases remained unmatched. CDR1 is SGHDN and CDR2 is FVKESK in the germline V gene. The CDR3 is 16 amino acids. The CDR3 bases are TGTGCCAGCAGCCCCCTAAGGTCTAGCGGGGTGTACGAGCAGTACTTC. It is translated as CASSPLRSSGVYEQYF.

V usage is TRBV27 and J usage is TRBJ2-7, with D perhaps matching TRBD1 (6 bases). The V end lost 2 bases, the J end lost 0 bases, and 14 bases lay between the germline ends. CDR1 and CDR2 (germline): MNHEY, SMNVEV (reference sequence). This CDR3 region has 16 residues. The CDR3 DNA follows: TGTGCCAGCAGTTTAAAAGGCAGGGGTAGCTCCTACGAGCAGTACTTC. Translating it yields CASSLKGRGSSYEQYF.

The chain combines TRBV4-3 with TRBJ2-3; 8 positions agree with TRBD2. Germline V gene sequence: CDR1 LGHNA, CDR2 YSLEER. The CDR3 is made up of 20 amino acids. The junction had 18 bases not matched to a gene; V was cut back by 4 bases and J by 0 bases. The CDR3, as DNA: TGCGCCAGCAGCCGGGGTCATACCCCCACTACTAGCGGAAGCACAGATACGCAGTATTTT. This encodes CASSRGHTPTTSGSTDTQYF.

With respect to this clone: Relative to the germline gene, one junction end is altered; a read error may explain this. V is TRBV18 and J is TRBJ2-5, with 12 bases fitting TRBD2. In germline, CDR1 is KGHSH, CDR2 LQKENI. CDR3 size: 16 residues. CDR3 residues: CASSPPGLAGQETQYF. CDR3 coding DNA: TGTGCCAGCTCTCCACCGGGACTAGCGGGCCAAGAGACCCAGTACTTC.

This chain joins TRBV7-6 and TRBJ2-3, with TRBD1 matching 9 bases. The CDR3 runs 16 residues. In germline, CDR1 is SGHVS, CDR2 FNYEAQ. The J segment lost 7 bases and the V segment lost 2 bases, leaving 10 bases of the junction unmatched. The CDR3, as DNA: TGTGCCAGCAGCTTACTGACAGGGGGTTCTGCAAATACGCAGTATTTT. This translates into CASSLLTGGSANTQYF.

This clone was detected only once. J is TRBJ2-5 and V is TRBV5-1; the D gene is possibly TRBD1 (5 bases). The germline V and J ends were trimmed by 6 bases and 0 bases, with 9 bases remaining between them. CDR3 size: 13 residues. Looked up from germline, CDR1 is SGHRS and CDR2 is YFSETQ. The CDR3 protein is CASKGRDQETQYF. As DNA, the CDR3 is TGCGCCAGCAAGGGCAGGGACCAAGAGACCCAGTACTTC.

The CDR3 loop reads CASSDKQGPETQYF. CDR3 DNA: TGTGCCAGCAGCGACAAACAGGGTCCGGAGACCCAGTACTTC. This chain connects TRBV9 to TRBJ2-5; possible D gene TRBD1, 6 bases. V was pared by 3 bases and J by 5 bases, with 14 bases between. The CDR3 runs 14 residues. The V gene's germline CDR1 is SGDLS and CDR2 YYNGEE.

This CDR3 reads CASSEWTGSYEQYF. CDR3 DNA: TGTGCCAGCAGTGAATGGACAGGGTCCTACGAGCAGTACTTC. The genes are TRBV25-1 and TRBJ2-7; 8 bases map to TRBD1. Germline V gives CDR1 MGHDK, CDR2 SYGVNS. CDR3 length: 14 residues. V was pared by 1 base and J by 1 base, with 0 bases of the junction left unmatched.

The chain is built from TRBV19 and TRBJ1-2; TRBD1 matches at 7 bases. The CDR3 has 15 residues. Germline CDR1 and CDR2: LNHDA and SQIVND (reference sequence). V shed 3 bases, J shed 6 bases, and the junction held 10 bases outside the gene matches. The CDR3 is CASSIDGGGDNGYTF. CDR3 DNA: TGTGCCAGTAGTATTGATGGAGGGGGCGATAATGGCTACACCTTC. Full variable domain (remainder filled in from reference TRBV19 and TRBJ1-2): DGGITQSPKYLFRKEGQNVTLSCEQNLNHDAMYWYRQDPGQGLRLIYYSQIVNDFQKGDIAEGYSVSREKKESFPLTVTSAQKNPTAFYLCASSIDGGGDNGYTFGSGTRLTVV.

The V and J genes are TRBV7-9 and TRBJ1-1, with D perhaps TRBD1 (5 bases). The CDR3 is 14 residues long. Germline CDR1 SEHNR, CDR2 FQNEAQ (reference sequence). With 5 bases removed from V and 7 bases from J, the gap between germline ends came to 17 bases. CDR3 in DNA: TGTGCCAGCAGCCCTGTACCGGGACGAAGTGAAGCTTTCTTT. Protein: CASSPVPGRSEAFF.

This chain joins TRBV15 and TRBJ2-1; a weak D match, TRBD2 (6 bases). CDR3 size: 16 residues. From germline, CDR1 is LNHNV and CDR2 YYDKDF (reference sequence). With 0 bases removed from V and 5 bases from J, the gap between germline ends came to 14 bases. The CDR3 DNA reads TGTGCCACCAGCAGAGAAGGAGGTAGCGGCCACAATGAGCAGTTCTTC. The encoded protein is CATSREGGSGHNEQFF. The full variable domain, with the rest looked up from reference TRBV15 and TRBJ2-1, is DAMVIQNPRYQVTQFGKPVTLSCSQTLNHNVMYWYQQKSSQAPKLLFHYYDKDFNNEADTPDNFQSRRPNTSFCFLDIRSPGLGDTAMYLCATSREGGSGHNEQFFGPGTRLTVL.

The chain links TRBV7-2 to TRBJ2-4; TRBD1 aligns across 11 bases. V lost 5 bases to trimming and J lost 3 bases; unmatched junction nucleotides: 9. The CDR3 totals 17 residues. CDR1 and CDR2 from the germline V gene are SGHTA and FQGNSA. CDR3: CASSVGSGTGGKNIQYF. The CDR3 DNA reads TGTGCCAGCAGCGTCGGGTCCGGGACAGGGGGCAAAAACATTCAGTACTTC. Variable domain in full (rest from reference TRBV7-2 and TRBJ2-4): GAGVSQSPSNKVTEKGKDVELRCDPISGHTALYWYRQSLGQGLEFLIYFQGNSAPDKSGLPSDRFSAERTGGSVSTLTIQRTQQEDSAVYLCASSVGSGTGGKNIQYFGAGTRLSVL.

The chain uses TRBV12-3 or TRBV12-4 and TRBJ1-1; D may be TRBD1 (6 bases). V lost 6 bases to trimming and J lost 7 bases, with 15 bases between them. The CDR3 sequence is 13 residues long. CDR3 region: CASSPGGGGEAFF. DNA for the CDR3: TGTGCCAGCAGCCCCGGGGGCGGTGGTGAAGCTTTCTTT.

This clone showed up just a few times. The V call is TRBV6-5, the J call TRBJ2-7; TRBD1 agrees at 7 bases. Germline lookup yields CDR1 MNHEY and CDR2 SVGAGI. CDR3 length: 16 residues. V lost 4 bases to trimming and J lost 0 bases; unmatched junction nucleotides: 9. CDR3 region: CASSSNRGQSSYEQYF. The CDR3 DNA reads TGTGCCAGCAGTTCAAACAGGGGCCAAAGCTCCTACGAGCAGTACTTC.

This clone was recorded a few times. The chain links TRBV14 to TRBJ1-6; D gene unclear. Trimming shortened V by 4 bases and J by 0 bases, and 10 bases separated the two germline ends. The CDR3 is 16 residues long. Germline loops: CDR1 SGHDN, CDR2 FVKESK. The CDR3 loop reads CASSPNIGSYNSPLHF. CDR3 sequence (DNA): TGTGCCAGCAGCCCTAATATCGGCTCCTATAATTCACCCCTCCACTTT.

V and J are TRBV6-6 and TRBJ2-7, with D tentatively TRBD2 (6 bases). This CDR3 has 11 residues. V lost 10 bases to trimming and J lost 6 bases, with 13 bases between them. The germline CDR1 and CDR2 sequences are MNHNY and SVGAGI (reference sequence). The CDR3 is CATTTTSEQYF. The CDR3 region has the DNA TGTGCCACCACGACGACTAGCGAGCAGTACTTC.

The chain couples TRBV7-2 to TRBJ2-2; D remains unclear. The CDR3 has 16 amino acids. The V gene lost 5 bases and the J gene lost 3 bases, with 16 bases spanning the gap. CDR1 is SGHTA and CDR2 is FQGNSA in the germline V gene. The CDR3 reads CASSPLIGGDTGELFF. CDR3 nucleotides: TGTGCCAGCAGCCCGCTCATCGGCGGAGACACCGGGGAGCTGTTTTTT.

The chain combines TRBV3-1 (or the pseudogene TRBV3-2) with TRBJ1-5; 7 bases map to TRBD1. V lost 7 bases to trimming and J lost 0 bases; unmatched junction nucleotides: 15. This CDR3 has 18 amino acids. Germline CDR1 is LGHDT and CDR2 is YNNKEL (reference sequence). CDR3 sequence: CASKIGGQPLYSNQPQHF. In nucleotides, the CDR3 is TGTGCCAGCAAAATAGGGGGACAGCCTCTTTATAGCAATCAGCCCCAGCATTTT.

This chain uses TRBV28 with TRBJ1-2; D gene ambiguous. V dropped 6 bases and J dropped 8 bases, with 13 bases sitting between them. Germline V gene lookup returns CDR1 MDHEN and CDR2 SYDVKM. The CDR3 has 12 residues. DNA of the CDR3: TGTGCCAGCAGGCCCCCGGGTTGGGGCTACACCTTC. This sequence encodes CASRPPGWGYTF.

The gene calls are TRBV27 and TRBJ1-4; a possible D gene is TRBD1 (5 bases). The germline V and J ends were trimmed by 7 bases and 8 bases, with 17 bases remaining between them. The CDR3 contains 14 residues. The germline V gene has CDR1 MNHEY and CDR2 SMNVEV (reference sequence). The CDR3 DNA sequence: TGTGCCAGCACCCCTACAGGTCCAGGAGAAAAACTGTTTTTT. Translation gives CASTPTGPGEKLFF.